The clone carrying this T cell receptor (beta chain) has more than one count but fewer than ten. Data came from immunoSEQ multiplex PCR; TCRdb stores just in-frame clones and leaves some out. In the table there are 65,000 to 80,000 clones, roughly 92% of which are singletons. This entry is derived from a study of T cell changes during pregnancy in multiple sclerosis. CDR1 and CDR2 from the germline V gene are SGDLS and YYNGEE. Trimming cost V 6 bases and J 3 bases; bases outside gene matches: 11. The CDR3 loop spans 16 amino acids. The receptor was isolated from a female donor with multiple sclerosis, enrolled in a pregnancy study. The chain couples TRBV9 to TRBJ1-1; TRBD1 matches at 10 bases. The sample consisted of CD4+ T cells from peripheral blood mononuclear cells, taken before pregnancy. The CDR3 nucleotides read TGTGCCAGCACCTCCGGGACAGGGGTTCGGGACACTGAAGCTTTCTTT. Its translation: CASTSGTGVRDTEAFF.